The TCR beta chain described here comes from a study of cytotoxic CD8 clonotypes in ibrutinib-treated CLL. Investigators sought sequencing depths of between 1 in 200,000 and 1 in 1 million T cells. The assay was immunoSEQ multiplex PCR, and TCRdb's table has in-frame clones only and misses some. The sample carries 150,000 or so clones, about 84% recorded once. Germline-derived CDR1 and CDR2 are GTSNPN and SVGIG (reference sequence). CDR3 size: 16 residues. Trimming left V 4 bases short and J 0 bases short, with 15 bases between. The sequenced sample was PBMCs, obtained after 36 months of ibrutinib treatment. V gene TRBV30 combines with J gene TRBJ1-4; the D gene is possibly TRBD1 (5 bases). This TCR was sampled from a human donor with chronic lymphocytic leukemia. The CDR3 DNA reads TGTGCCTGGAATTTACAGGTTTTCGCAACTAATGAAAAACTGTTTTTT. Translated: CAWNLQVFATNEKLFF.